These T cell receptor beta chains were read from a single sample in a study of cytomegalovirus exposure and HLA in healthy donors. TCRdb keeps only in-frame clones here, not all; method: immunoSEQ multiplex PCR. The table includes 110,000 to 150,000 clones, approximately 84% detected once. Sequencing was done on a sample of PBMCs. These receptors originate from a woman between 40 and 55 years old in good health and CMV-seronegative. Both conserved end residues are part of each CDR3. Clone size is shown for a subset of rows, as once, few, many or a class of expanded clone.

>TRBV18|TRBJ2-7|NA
CASSQTGQSSYEQYF
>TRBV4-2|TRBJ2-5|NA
CASSQLTGQGQETQYF
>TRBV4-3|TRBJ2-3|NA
CASSHRDRATDTQYF
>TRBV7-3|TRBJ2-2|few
CASSSYRGQSGELFF
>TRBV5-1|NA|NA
CASSLTPSDSYEQYF
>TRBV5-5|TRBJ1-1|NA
CASSLASRTGGAYTEAFF
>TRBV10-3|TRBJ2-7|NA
CAISEGVAGYEQYF
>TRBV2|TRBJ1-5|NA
CASSDGGLSNQPQHF
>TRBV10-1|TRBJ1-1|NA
CASSESGQLPEAFF
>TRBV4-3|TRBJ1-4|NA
CASSQGVSAGAEKLFF
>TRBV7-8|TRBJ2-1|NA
CASSQSRLVSYNEQFF
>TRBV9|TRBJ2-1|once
CASSPGQGAYNEQFF
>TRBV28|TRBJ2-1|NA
CASSFGTVDEQFF
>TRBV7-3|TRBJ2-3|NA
CASSLTDRVSSDTQYF
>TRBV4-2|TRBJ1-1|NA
CASSPTFGIAEAFF
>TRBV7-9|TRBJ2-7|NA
CASSLSASGSYEQYF
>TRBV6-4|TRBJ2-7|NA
CASSLSGTGPYEQYF
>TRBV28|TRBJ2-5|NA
CASRLGQGLAPETQYF
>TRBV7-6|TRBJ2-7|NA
CASSLAGRGLAGAGYEQYF
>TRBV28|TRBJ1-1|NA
CASSFDGRVTEAFF
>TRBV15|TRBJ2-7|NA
CATSRELGPHEQYF
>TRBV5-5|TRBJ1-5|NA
CASSWTRGQGNQPQHF
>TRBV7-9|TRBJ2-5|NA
CASSLLLGSRETQYF
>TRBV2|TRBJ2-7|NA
CASVAGGYEQYF
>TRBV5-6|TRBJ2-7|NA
CASSLQGGSYEQYF
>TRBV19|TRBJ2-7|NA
CASRWTSGPYEQYF
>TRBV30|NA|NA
CAWTRAGGPIYEQYF
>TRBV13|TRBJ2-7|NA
CASSLGGRALSYEQYF
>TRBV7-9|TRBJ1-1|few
CASRQWNTEAFF
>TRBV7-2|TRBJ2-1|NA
CASPKTGVLGNEQFF
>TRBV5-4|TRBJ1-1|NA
CASSSPGLPEAFF
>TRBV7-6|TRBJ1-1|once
CASSLVMGGTEAFF
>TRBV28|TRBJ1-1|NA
CASPFRGEAFF
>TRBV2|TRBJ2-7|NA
CASNRDSSYEQYF
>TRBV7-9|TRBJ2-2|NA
CASSPDTLNTGELFF
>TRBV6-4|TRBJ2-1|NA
CASSVGQGWVREQFF
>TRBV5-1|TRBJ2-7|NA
CASSPDRGRYEQYF
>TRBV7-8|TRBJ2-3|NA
CASSGGWETPTDTQYF
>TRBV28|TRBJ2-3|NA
CASSSPYVRTSGRTDTQYF
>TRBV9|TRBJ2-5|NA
CASSRGEVVPQETQYF
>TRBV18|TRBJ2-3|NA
CATRYTYGTDTQYF
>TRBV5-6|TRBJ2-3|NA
CASSLRTGTDTQYF